This TCR beta chain comes out of a study of cytomegalovirus exposure and HLA in healthy donors. The wider study: Assignment to the Caucasian-associated ancestry cluster applied to approximately 80% of the approximately 360 genotyped donors. Study-wide results and limits: Despite most TCR sequences being rare, some public TCRs occurred in many donors. Evidence from a later analysis indicated that most CMV-associated TCR beta chains looked HLA-restricted. The authors reported that TCR beta sequences could predict HLA-A and HLA-B alleles. These predictions were accurate for most subjects in the first cohort.

The V and J ends lost 0 bases and 5 bases respectively, with 11 bases between them. Germline CDR1 is WSHSY and CDR2 is SAAADI. The CDR3 contains 15 residues. The PCR contained 60 Vbeta and 13 Jbeta primers. The protocol was immunoSEQ multiplex PCR, while the TCRdb copy is restricted to in-frame clones and leaves out a portion. The repertoire holds approximately 110,000 clones, roughly 80% seen once, with approximately 5.1% in the top ten. Worth noting for this clone: The antigen is undetermined.

The source is a female donor in good health and CMV-seropositive. The sample consisted of PBMCs. The chain is built from TRBV10-2 and TRBJ1-5; tentative D call: TRBD1 (6 bases). CDR3 in DNA: TGCGCCAGCAGTGAGTCAGGGGGAGCTTATCAGCCCCAGCATTTT. It is translated as CASSESGGAYQPQHF.